Listed below are T cell receptor beta chains from one sample, sequenced in a study of shared clonotypes between healthy human individuals. The table came from immunoSEQ multiplex PCR; TCRdb's copy has only in-frame clones and leaves some out. The data show under 650,000 clones, about 95% seen once. The sequenced sample was naive CD4+ T cells sorted from blood. Receptor source: a woman in her twenties or thirties in good health. The CDR3 runs from the conserved cysteine through the conserved F or W.

v_gene: TRBV6-5; j_gene: TRBJ1-2; CDR3aa: CASSYDGNYGYTF
v_gene: TRBV28; j_gene: TRBJ1-3; CDR3aa: CATSGNTIYF
v_gene: TRBV7-9; j_gene: TRBJ2-2; CDR3aa: CASSFGSIDTGELFF
v_gene: TRBV20-1; j_gene: TRBJ1-2; CDR3aa: CSARAALGYTF
v_gene: TRBV15; j_gene: TRBJ2-1; CDR3aa: CATSRELSGRFQFF
v_gene: TRBV29-1; j_gene: TRBJ2-7; CDR3aa: CSVITSYEQYF
v_gene: TRBV6-1; j_gene: TRBJ1-5; CDR3aa: CASSISNQPQHF
v_gene: TRBV27; j_gene: TRBJ2-1; CDR3aa: CASSNPRDRSRMNEQFF
v_gene: TRBV28; j_gene: TRBJ2-1; CDR3aa: CASGLAVSPRGNEQFF
v_gene: TRBV11-2; j_gene: TRBJ2-7; CDR3aa: CASSPTPTRGEQYF
v_gene: TRBV5-1; j_gene: TRBJ1-2; CDR3aa: CASSTFSGHGSYGYTF
v_gene: TRBV6-6; j_gene: TRBJ1-1; CDR3aa: CASSLQGAEAFF
v_gene: TRBV4-1; j_gene: TRBJ2-7; CDR3aa: CASSQSSGQEFYEQYF
v_gene: TRBV29-1; j_gene: TRBJ2-1; CDR3aa: CSVETRLASYNEQFF
v_gene: TRBV5-1; j_gene: TRBJ2-1; CDR3aa: CASSLAASVGGHEQFF
v_gene: TRBV29-1; j_gene: TRBJ1-2; CDR3aa: CSVELFSTGEYGYTF
v_gene: TRBV7-9; j_gene: TRBJ1-1; CDR3aa: CASRKTSGQEAEAFF
v_gene: TRBV6-1; j_gene: TRBJ1-5; CDR3aa: CASSAYLRDQPQHF
v_gene: TRBV11-2; j_gene: TRBJ1-1; CDR3aa: CASSLGYEAFF
v_gene: TRBV6-6; j_gene: TRBJ2-7; CDR3aa: CASSQGLAGSLYEQYF
v_gene: TRBV9; j_gene: TRBJ1-6; CDR3aa: CASRGTGTSPLHF
v_gene: TRBV19; j_gene: TRBJ1-2; CDR3aa: CASSSPKKVGDIYGYTF
v_gene: TRBV28; j_gene: TRBJ2-7; CDR3aa: CASSLFRIAGREQYF
v_gene: TRBV27; j_gene: TRBJ2-1; CDR3aa: CASSRPGQSYNEQFF
v_gene: TRBV19; j_gene: TRBJ2-5; CDR3aa: CASSTRGTPGLSRETQYF
v_gene: TRBV5-1; j_gene: TRBJ1-1; CDR3aa: CASSLAVGSFGNTEAFF
v_gene: TRBV29-1; j_gene: TRBJ2-7; CDR3aa: CSVRTRKAYEQYF
v_gene: TRBV7-9; j_gene: TRBJ2-1; CDR3aa: CASSFGQGTYNEQFF
v_gene: TRBV4-2; j_gene: TRBJ2-7; CDR3aa: CASSRTGTLHYEQYF
v_gene: TRBV7-7; j_gene: TRBJ2-1; CDR3aa: CASSENRGQGRDEQFF
v_gene: TRBV7-9; j_gene: TRBJ1-2; CDR3aa: CASSSNGGLSDTDYGYTF
v_gene: TRBV25-1; j_gene: TRBJ1-1; CDR3aa: CASRPVANTEAFF
v_gene: TRBV19; j_gene: TRBJ1-1; CDR3aa: CASLTGASNTEAFF
v_gene: TRBV18; j_gene: TRBJ2-7; CDR3aa: CASSPRTSGAHREQYF
v_gene: TRBV9; j_gene: TRBJ2-5; CDR3aa: CASSVGAGGGETQYF
v_gene: TRBV13; j_gene: TRBJ2-7; CDR3aa: CASSLGSGYYEQYF
v_gene: TRBV2; j_gene: TRBJ2-1; CDR3aa: CASSEMGQAYNEQFF
v_gene: TRBV5-4; j_gene: TRBJ2-7; CDR3aa: CASSRYFDSYEQYF
v_gene: TRBV7-2; j_gene: TRBJ2-7; CDR3aa: CASSRSLAANSYEQYF
v_gene: TRBV28; j_gene: TRBJ2-7; CDR3aa: CASSQLGRSSYEQYF